Listed below are T cell receptor beta chains from one sample, sequenced in a study of CD8 T cells in Susac syndrome. TCRdb re-analysed the immunoSEQ multiplex PCR reads in MiXCR, keeping a single row per CDR3 protein. Of over 70,000 distinct CDR3 sequences in the sample, around 96% were seen once. Material: CD8+ T cells from PBMCs. The receptors shown here come from a human donor with Susac syndrome. Each CDR3 is given with its conserved first and last residue. The order of the fields is clone size, V gene, J gene, D gene, CDR3 protein, CDR3 DNA. A D gene is named only where the DNA matches it firmly. Part of the rows lack a size; the others show once, few, many or a class for expanded clones.

clone_size: .
v_call: TRBV7-2
j_call: TRBJ1-2
d_call: .
cdr3_aa: CASSLSRGGGGYTF
cdr3_nt: TGTGCCAGCAGCTTATCGAGGGGCGGTGGAGGCTACACCTTC

clone_size: .
v_call: TRBV4-1
j_call: TRBJ1-5
d_call: TRBD1
cdr3_aa: CASSFRDRDLKPQHF
cdr3_nt: TGCGCCAGCAGCTTCCGGGACAGGGATCTGAAGCCCCAGCATTTT

clone_size: .
v_call: TRBV30
j_call: TRBJ2-1
d_call: TRBD2
cdr3_aa: CAWSGGGGAHEQFF
cdr3_nt: TGTGCCTGGAGTGGGGGCGGGGGGGCTCATGAGCAGTTCTTC

clone_size: .
v_call: TRBV27
j_call: TRBJ1-2
d_call: .
cdr3_aa: CASKGDGLSGYTF
cdr3_nt: TGTGCCAGCAAGGGGGACGGATTGAGTGGCTACACCTTC

clone_size: .
v_call: TRBV5-1
j_call: TRBJ1-2
d_call: TRBD1
cdr3_aa: CASSLEQGIGYGYTF
cdr3_nt: TGCGCCAGCAGCCTGGAACAGGGGATTGGATATGGCTACACCTTC

clone_size: .
v_call: TRBV6-1
j_call: TRBJ1-1
d_call: TRBD1
cdr3_aa: CASSAVQGIGTEAFF
cdr3_nt: TGTGCCAGCAGTGCAGTACAGGGGATCGGCACTGAAGCTTTCTTT

clone_size: .
v_call: TRBV7-9
j_call: TRBJ2-7
d_call: TRBD1
cdr3_aa: CASGQGGREQYF
cdr3_nt: TGTGCCAGCGGACAGGGGGGTCGGGAGCAGTACTTC

clone_size: .
v_call: TRBV24-1
j_call: TRBJ2-3
d_call: .
cdr3_aa: CATSDWGANTDTQYF
cdr3_nt: TGTGCCACCAGTGATTGGGGGGCCAACACAGATACGCAGTATTTT

clone_size: .
v_call: TRBV29-1
j_call: TRBJ1-4
d_call: .
cdr3_aa: CSVSLGQPLRDGEKLFF
cdr3_nt: TGCAGCGTCTCTCTCGGACAGCCCCTCAGAGACGGTGAAAAACTGTTTTTT

clone_size: .
v_call: TRBV29-1
j_call: TRBJ2-7
d_call: .
cdr3_aa: CSVANSSSYEQYF
cdr3_nt: TGCAGCGTTGCAAACAGCAGCTCCTACGAGCAGTACTTC

clone_size: .
v_call: TRBV13
j_call: TRBJ2-2
d_call: TRBD1
cdr3_aa: CASSLRTGANTGELFF
cdr3_nt: TGTGCCAGCAGCTTAAGGACAGGGGCAAACACCGGGGAGCTGTTTTTT

clone_size: .
v_call: TRBV7-2
j_call: TRBJ1-1
d_call: .
cdr3_aa: CASSRDLGVTEAFF
cdr3_nt: TGTGCCAGCAGCCGGGACCTCGGGGTCACTGAAGCTTTCTTT

clone_size: .
v_call: TRBV4-1
j_call: TRBJ2-1
d_call: TRBD2
cdr3_aa: CASSQDSASGGNNEQFF
cdr3_nt: TGCGCCAGCAGCCAAGATTCGGCTAGCGGGGGGAACAATGAGCAGTTCTTC

clone_size: .
v_call: TRBV7-2
j_call: TRBJ2-7
d_call: .
cdr3_aa: CASSLLRDRGEQYF
cdr3_nt: TGTGCCAGCAGCTTGCTCCGGGATCGGGGCGAGCAGTACTTC

clone_size: .
v_call: TRBV29-1
j_call: TRBJ2-3
d_call: .
cdr3_aa: CSVSPSGTDTQYF
cdr3_nt: TGCAGCGTTTCCCCGTCGGGCACAGATACGCAGTATTTT

clone_size: .
v_call: TRBV28
j_call: TRBJ1-6
d_call: .
cdr3_aa: CASSAGPSPLHF
cdr3_nt: TGTGCCAGCAGTGCAGGGCCTTCACCCCTCCACTTT

clone_size: .
v_call: TRBV11-2
j_call: TRBJ2-7
d_call: .
cdr3_aa: CASSLEGVYEQYF
cdr3_nt: TGTGCCAGCAGCTTAGAGGGGGTCTACGAGCAGTACTTC

clone_size: .
v_call: TRBV4-3
j_call: TRBJ2-5
d_call: .
cdr3_aa: CASSQDWGLGRETQYF
cdr3_nt: TGCGCCAGCAGCCAAGATTGGGGTCTGGGGAGAGAGACCCAGTACTTC

clone_size: once
v_call: TRBV7-3
j_call: TRBJ2-3
d_call: .
cdr3_aa: CASSQTSSTDTQYF
cdr3_nt: TGTGCCAGCAGCCAGACTAGTAGCACAGATACGCAGTATTTT

clone_size: .
v_call: TRBV29-1
j_call: TRBJ2-7
d_call: .
cdr3_aa: CSVGPQTGHEQYF
cdr3_nt: TGCAGCGTTGGTCCACAAACCGGGCACGAGCAGTACTTC

clone_size: once
v_call: TRBV4-2
j_call: TRBJ2-3
d_call: .
cdr3_aa: CASSQVGITDTQYF
cdr3_nt: TGTGCCAGCAGCCAAGTAGGGATCACAGATACGCAGTATTTT

clone_size: .
v_call: TRBV7-8
j_call: TRBJ2-7
d_call: .
cdr3_aa: CASSSSGTAGEEQYF
cdr3_nt: TGTGCCAGCAGCTCCTCCGGGACAGCGGGCGAGGAGCAGTACTTC

clone_size: .
v_call: TRBV12-3/TRBV12-4
j_call: TRBJ2-1
d_call: .
cdr3_aa: CASSLEGDEQFF
cdr3_nt: TGTGCCAGCAGTTTAGAGGGCGATGAGCAGTTCTTC

clone_size: .
v_call: TRBV5-1
j_call: TRBJ2-1
d_call: .
cdr3_aa: CASSLRTFGDNEQFF
cdr3_nt: TGCGCCAGCAGTCTCCGGACATTTGGGGACAATGAGCAGTTCTTC

clone_size: .
v_call: TRBV4-1
j_call: TRBJ2-4
d_call: TRBD1
cdr3_aa: CASSQGDRVSIQYF
cdr3_nt: TGCGCCAGCAGCCAAGGGGACAGGGTGAGCATTCAGTACTTC

clone_size: .
v_call: TRBV30
j_call: TRBJ2-3
d_call: .
cdr3_aa: CAWSVPTPEDRSTDTQYF
cdr3_nt: TGTGCCTGGAGTGTACCAACGCCAGAGGACCGTAGCACAGATACGCAGTATTTT

clone_size: .
v_call: TRBV6-6
j_call: TRBJ2-7
d_call: TRBD2
cdr3_aa: CASSYDGFSAGHEQYF
cdr3_nt: TGTGCCAGCAGTTACGATGGGTTCTCAGCGGGGCACGAGCAGTACTTC

clone_size: .
v_call: TRBV19
j_call: TRBJ1-5
d_call: .
cdr3_aa: CASSIDQPGGDALPQHF
cdr3_nt: TGTGCCAGTAGTATAGATCAGCCCGGGGGCGATGCTTTGCCCCAGCATTTT

clone_size: .
v_call: TRBV12-3/TRBV12-4
j_call: TRBJ2-7
d_call: .
cdr3_aa: CASSLVSFNEQYF
cdr3_nt: TGTGCCAGCAGTTTGGTTAGCTTCAACGAGCAGTACTTC

clone_size: .
v_call: TRBV24-1
j_call: TRBJ2-3
d_call: .
cdr3_aa: CATSDYPGSTDTQYF
cdr3_nt: TGTGCCACCAGTGATTACCCAGGTAGCACAGATACGCAGTATTTT

clone_size: .
v_call: TRBV20-1
j_call: TRBJ1-5
d_call: .
cdr3_aa: CSALGGSSNQPQHF
cdr3_nt: TGCAGTGCTTTAGGTGGGAGTAGCAATCAGCCCCAGCATTTT

clone_size: .
v_call: TRBV18
j_call: TRBJ1-1
d_call: .
cdr3_aa: CASSPPWGQMNTEAFF
cdr3_nt: TGTGCCAGCTCACCACCGTGGGGGCAAATGAACACTGAAGCTTTCTTT

clone_size: .
v_call: TRBV19
j_call: TRBJ2-7
d_call: .
cdr3_aa: CASSLVEGSEQYF
cdr3_nt: TGTGCCAGTAGTCTCGTAGAGGGGAGCGAGCAGTACTTC

clone_size: .
v_call: TRBV20-1
j_call: TRBJ1-1
d_call: .
cdr3_aa: CSATQVVNTEAFF
cdr3_nt: TGCAGTGCTACCCAAGTAGTGAACACTGAAGCTTTCTTT

clone_size: .
v_call: TRBV20-1
j_call: TRBJ1-1
d_call: .
cdr3_aa: CSARAPIGQGSEAFF
cdr3_nt: TGCAGTGCTAGAGCGCCTATTGGGCAGGGCAGTGAAGCTTTCTTT

clone_size: .
v_call: TRBV20-1
j_call: TRBJ1-5
d_call: .
cdr3_aa: CSARGEASLRNQPQHF
cdr3_nt: TGCAGTGCACGAGGTGAAGCCAGTCTGCGCAATCAGCCCCAGCATTTT

clone_size: .
v_call: TRBV4-1
j_call: TRBJ1-1
d_call: .
cdr3_aa: CASSTSLRGGRTEAFF
cdr3_nt: TGCGCCAGCAGTACCAGCTTGAGGGGGGGGAGGACTGAAGCTTTCTTT

clone_size: .
v_call: TRBV28
j_call: TRBJ1-5
d_call: TRBD1
cdr3_aa: CASSRPSRGLSNQPQHF
cdr3_nt: TGTGCCAGCAGCCGACCTAGCAGGGGGCTAAGCAATCAGCCCCAGCATTTT

clone_size: .
v_call: TRBV4-2
j_call: TRBJ2-3
d_call: TRBD2
cdr3_aa: CASRLAGGRTDTQYF
cdr3_nt: TGTGCCAGCAGGCTAGCGGGGGGTCGCACAGATACGCAGTATTTT

clone_size: .
v_call: TRBV2
j_call: TRBJ1-4
d_call: .
cdr3_aa: CASKNDEKLFF
cdr3_nt: TGTGCCAGCAAGAACGATGAAAAACTGTTTTTT

clone_size: .
v_call: TRBV20-1
j_call: TRBJ2-2
d_call: .
cdr3_aa: CSADSPGHITGELFF
cdr3_nt: TGCAGTGCGGATTCCCCGGGACATATCACCGGGGAGCTGTTTTTT

clone_size: .
v_call: TRBV7-9
j_call: TRBJ1-5
d_call: TRBD1
cdr3_aa: CASSSTGGLQPQHF
cdr3_nt: TGTGCCAGCAGCTCAACAGGGGGCCTACAGCCCCAGCATTTT

clone_size: .
v_call: TRBV4-2
j_call: TRBJ2-5
d_call: .
cdr3_aa: CASSQAQGGQFQETQYF
cdr3_nt: TGTGCCAGCAGCCAAGCCCAGGGAGGCCAGTTCCAAGAGACCCAGTACTTC

clone_size: .
v_call: TRBV3-1
j_call: TRBJ1-1
d_call: .
cdr3_aa: CASSRFDRPHEAFF
cdr3_nt: TGTGCCAGCAGCCGCTTCGACAGACCACATGAAGCTTTCTTT

clone_size: .
v_call: TRBV29-1
j_call: TRBJ2-5
d_call: TRBD1
cdr3_aa: CSAGRAGGRETQYF
cdr3_nt: TGCAGCGCAGGGCGCGCAGGGGGTCGGGAGACCCAGTACTTC

clone_size: .
v_call: TRBV30
j_call: TRBJ1-6
d_call: .
cdr3_aa: CAWSVRSGRDSPLHF
cdr3_nt: TGTGCCTGGAGTGTACGTTCGGGTCGGGATTCACCCCTCCACTTT

clone_size: .
v_call: TRBV5-4
j_call: TRBJ1-1
d_call: TRBD1
cdr3_aa: CASSLYRGAEAFF
cdr3_nt: TGTGCCAGCAGCTTGTACAGGGGAGCTGAAGCTTTCTTT

clone_size: .
v_call: TRBV20-1
j_call: TRBJ2-1
d_call: TRBD2
cdr3_aa: CSYSGGPSYNEQFF
cdr3_nt: TGCAGTTATAGCGGGGGGCCTTCCTACAATGAGCAGTTCTTC